What follows describes a single TCR beta chain. Antigen: not known. The data stem from a study of cytomegalovirus exposure and HLA in healthy donors. The study, taken as a whole, reports: 164 TCR beta chains were listed as cytomegalovirus-associated. TRBV6-2, TRBV6-3 and some other V segments were excluded as indistinguishable. In vitro checks showed that a few CMV-associated chains really do target CMV antigens. Reported results showed that the classifier diagnosed cytomegalovirus status with high specificity and sensitivity.

In the PCR, 60 Vbeta and 13 Jbeta primers were used. Produced via immunoSEQ multiplex PCR; TCRdb's table is partial and in-frame only. The sample shows roughly 200,000 clones, about four fifths of them seen only once. Germline-derived CDR1 and CDR2 are MNHEY and SVGAGI. V dropped 7 bases and J dropped 4; count of bases not matched to a gene: 6. The CDR3 loop spans 13 amino acids. The sequencing input was PBMCs. The sequence was obtained from a man aged 30-40 years in good health and CMV-seronegative. This chain joins TRBV6-5 and TRBJ1-2; the match to TRBD1 covers 7 bases. The CDR3 region is CASTPQGIYGYTF. The DNA for the CDR3 is TGTGCCAGCACTCCACAGGGGATCTATGGCTACACCTTC.